This T cell receptor beta chain was documented in a study of CD4+ T cells in melanoma. Broader study findings: A reported correlation linked neoantigen-specific CD4+ T cells to CD8+, macrophage and B cell function. In melanoma, neoantigen-specific CD4+ T cells reportedly differed in differentiation state.

Per germline, CDR1 MNHNS and CDR2 SASEGT. CDR3 size: 16 residues. The V end lost 0 bases, the J end lost 4 bases, and 13 bases lay between the germline ends. In regard to this clone: The antigen is unknown.

The method was immunoSEQ multiplex PCR; TCRdb's version includes in-frame clones alone and lacks a portion of them. The profile shows about 110,000 clones, about 92% of them singletons. The rearrangement joins TRBV6-1 to TRBJ1-5; D gene unclear. Sequencing was done on a sample of peripheral blood. The sequence was obtained from a human donor with melanoma. CDR3 amino acids: CASSEARTKKNQPQHF. The CDR3 coding sequence is TGTGCCAGCAGTGAAGCGCGAACCAAGAAAAATCAGCCCCAGCATTTT.